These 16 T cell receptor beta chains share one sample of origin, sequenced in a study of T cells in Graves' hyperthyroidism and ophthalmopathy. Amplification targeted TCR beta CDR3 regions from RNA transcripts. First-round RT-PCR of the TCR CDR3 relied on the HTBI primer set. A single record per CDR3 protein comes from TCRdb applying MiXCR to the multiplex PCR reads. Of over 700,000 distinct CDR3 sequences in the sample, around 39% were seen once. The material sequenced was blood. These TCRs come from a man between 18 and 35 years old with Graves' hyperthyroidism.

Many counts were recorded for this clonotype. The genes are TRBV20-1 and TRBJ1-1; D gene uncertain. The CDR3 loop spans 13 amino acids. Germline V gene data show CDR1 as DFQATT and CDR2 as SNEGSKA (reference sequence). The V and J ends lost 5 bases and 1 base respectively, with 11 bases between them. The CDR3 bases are TGCAGTGCTCCGATACGAAGGAACACTGAAGCTTTCTTT. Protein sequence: CSAPIRRNTEAFF.

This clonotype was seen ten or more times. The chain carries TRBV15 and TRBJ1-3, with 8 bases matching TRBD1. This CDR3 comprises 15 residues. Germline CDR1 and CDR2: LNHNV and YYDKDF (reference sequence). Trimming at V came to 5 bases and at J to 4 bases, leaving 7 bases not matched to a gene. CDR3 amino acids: CATSPQGAQGNTIYF. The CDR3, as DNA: TGTGCCACCAGCCCCCAGGGGGCCCAAGGAAACACCATATATTTT. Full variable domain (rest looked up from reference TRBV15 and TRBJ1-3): DAMVIQNPRYQVTQFGKPVTLSCSQTLNHNVMYWYQQKSSQAPKLLFHYYDKDFNNEADTPDNFQSRRPNTSFCFLDIRSPGLGDTAMYLCATSPQGAQGNTIYFGEGSWLTVV.

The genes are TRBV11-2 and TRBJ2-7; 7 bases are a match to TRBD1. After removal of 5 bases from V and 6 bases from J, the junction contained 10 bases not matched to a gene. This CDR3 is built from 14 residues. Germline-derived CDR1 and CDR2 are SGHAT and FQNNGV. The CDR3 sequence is CASSLAGGSIEQYF. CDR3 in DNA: TGTGCCAGCAGCCTCGCAGGGGGTAGTATCGAGCAGTACTTC.

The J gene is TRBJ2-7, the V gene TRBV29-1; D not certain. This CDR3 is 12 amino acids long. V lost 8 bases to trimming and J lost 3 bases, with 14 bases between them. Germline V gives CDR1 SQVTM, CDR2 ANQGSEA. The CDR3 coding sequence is TGCAGCCAAGAGGACGGGTTCTACGAGCAGTACTTC. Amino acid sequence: CSQEDGFYEQYF.

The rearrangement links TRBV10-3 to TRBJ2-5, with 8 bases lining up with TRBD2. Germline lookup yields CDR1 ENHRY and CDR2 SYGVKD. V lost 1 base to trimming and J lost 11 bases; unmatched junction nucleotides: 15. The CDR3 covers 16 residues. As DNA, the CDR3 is TGTGCCATCAGTGAGTTAGGAGCGGGGGAGTTGAGTGAGCAGTACTTC. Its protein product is CAISELGAGELSEQYF.

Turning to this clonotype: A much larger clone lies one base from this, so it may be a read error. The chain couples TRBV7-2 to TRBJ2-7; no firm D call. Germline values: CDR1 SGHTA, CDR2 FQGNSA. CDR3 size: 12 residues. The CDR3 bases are TGTGCCAGCAGCTTAGAAGCATCCGAGCAGCACTTC. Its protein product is CASSLEASEQHF.

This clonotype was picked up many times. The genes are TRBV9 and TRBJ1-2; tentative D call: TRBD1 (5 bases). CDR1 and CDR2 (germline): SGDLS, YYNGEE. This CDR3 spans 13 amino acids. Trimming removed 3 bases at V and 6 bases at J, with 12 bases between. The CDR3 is CASSGPGTDGYTF. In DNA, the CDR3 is TGTGCCAGCAGCGGCCCCGGGACGGATGGCTACACCTTC.

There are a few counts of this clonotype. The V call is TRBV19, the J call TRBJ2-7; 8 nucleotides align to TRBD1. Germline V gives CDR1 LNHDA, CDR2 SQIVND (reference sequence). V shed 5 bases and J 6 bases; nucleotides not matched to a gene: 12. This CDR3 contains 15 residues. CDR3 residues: CASSARQGNLGEQYF. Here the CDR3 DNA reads TGTGCCAGTAGTGCCAGACAGGGGAACCTCGGCGAGCAGTACTTC.

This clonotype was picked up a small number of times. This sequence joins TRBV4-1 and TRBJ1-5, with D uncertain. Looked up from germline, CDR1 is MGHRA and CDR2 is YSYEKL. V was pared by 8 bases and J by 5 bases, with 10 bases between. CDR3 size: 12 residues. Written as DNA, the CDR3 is TGCGCCAGCCAAGGGAAGGATCAGCCCCAGCATTTT. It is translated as CASQGKDQPQHF.

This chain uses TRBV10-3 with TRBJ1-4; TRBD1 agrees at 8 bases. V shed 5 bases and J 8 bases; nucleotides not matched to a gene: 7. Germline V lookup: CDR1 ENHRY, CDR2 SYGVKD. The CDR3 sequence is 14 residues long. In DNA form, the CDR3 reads TGTGCCATCAGTCAGGGGGCAAGCGACGAAAAACTGTTTTTT. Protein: CAISQGASDEKLFF.

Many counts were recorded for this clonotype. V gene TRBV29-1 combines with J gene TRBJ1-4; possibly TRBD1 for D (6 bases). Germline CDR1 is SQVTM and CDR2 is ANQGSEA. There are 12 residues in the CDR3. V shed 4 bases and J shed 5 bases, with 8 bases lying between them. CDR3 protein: CSVGTENEKLFF. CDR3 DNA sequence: TGCAGCGTTGGGACAGAGAATGAAAAACTGTTTTTT.

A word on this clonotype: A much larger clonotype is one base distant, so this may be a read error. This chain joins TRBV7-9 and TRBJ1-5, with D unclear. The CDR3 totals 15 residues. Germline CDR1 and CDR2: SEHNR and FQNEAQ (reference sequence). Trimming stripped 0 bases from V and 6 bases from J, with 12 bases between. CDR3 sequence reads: CASSLAGSGSQPQHF. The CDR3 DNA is TGTGCCAGCAGCTTAGCAGGGAGCGGGAGTCAGCCCCAGCATTTT. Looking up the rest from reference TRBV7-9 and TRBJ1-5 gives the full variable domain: DTGVSQNPRHKITKRGQNVTFRCDPISEHNRLYWYRQTLGQGPEFLTYFQNEAQLEKSRLLSDRFSAERPKGSFSTLEIQRTEQGDSAMYLCASSLAGSGSQPQHFGDGTRLSIL.

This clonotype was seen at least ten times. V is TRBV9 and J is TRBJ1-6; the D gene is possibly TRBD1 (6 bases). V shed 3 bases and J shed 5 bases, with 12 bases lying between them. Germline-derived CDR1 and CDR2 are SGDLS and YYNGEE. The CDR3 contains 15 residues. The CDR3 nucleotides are TGTGCCAGCAGCGCAGCAGGGGCGGATAATTCACCCCTCCACTTT. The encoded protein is CASSAAGADNSPLHF.

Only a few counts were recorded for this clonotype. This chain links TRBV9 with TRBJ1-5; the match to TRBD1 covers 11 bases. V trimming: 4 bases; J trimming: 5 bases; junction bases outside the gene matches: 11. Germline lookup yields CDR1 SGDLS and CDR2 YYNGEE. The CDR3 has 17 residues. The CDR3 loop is CASSRGQGANGDQPQHF. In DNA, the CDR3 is TGTGCCAGCAGCCGCGGACAGGGGGCCAATGGCGATCAGCCCCAGCATTTT.

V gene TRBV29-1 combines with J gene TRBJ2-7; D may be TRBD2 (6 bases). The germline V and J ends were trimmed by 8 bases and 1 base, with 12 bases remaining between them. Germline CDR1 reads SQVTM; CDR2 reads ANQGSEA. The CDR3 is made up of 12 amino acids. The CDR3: CSSGDFSYEQYF. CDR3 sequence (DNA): TGCAGCTCCGGGGACTTTTCCTACGAGCAGTACTTC.

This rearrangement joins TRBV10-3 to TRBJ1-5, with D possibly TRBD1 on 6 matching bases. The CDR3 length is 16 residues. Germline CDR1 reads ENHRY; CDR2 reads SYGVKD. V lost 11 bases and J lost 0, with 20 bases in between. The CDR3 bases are TGTGCCTCCGGGGGCGACACCGGGGATAGCAATCAGCCCCAGCATTTT. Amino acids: CASGGDTGDSNQPQHF.